This T cell receptor (beta chain) was retrieved from a study of T-cell reconstitution after alpha-beta-depleted transplantation in children. General study points: Counts and diversity of T cells one year after transplant came mostly from newly produced T cells. Several patients had high TCRbeta diversity at day 60; it came from surviving recipient T cells and thymic progenitors. Reportedly, roughly two months post-transplant, alpha-beta T cells arose from several hundred expanded graft clones.

The authors prepared the TCRbeta library with unique molecular identifiers. TCRdb independently ran MiXCR on the PCR reads; one entry per CDR3 protein. Seen here are under 300,000 distinct CDR3 sequences, around 10% observed once, and the top ten hold about a quarter. This clonotype was observed many times. Its matching antigen is unknown. There are 16 residues in the CDR3. Germline lookup yields CDR1 MGHDK and CDR2 SYGVNS. V trimming: 6 bases; J trimming: 4 bases; junction bases outside the gene matches: 9. The TCR originated in a male patient between 2 and 10 years old who had a stem cell transplant for chronic granulomatous disease, so the T cells may come from the graft donor. The sample was peripheral blood, taken 180 days after TCRalphabeta/CD19-depleted stem cell transplant. The genes are TRBV25-1 and TRBJ1-5, with TRBD1 identical over 10 bases. CDR3 bases: TGTGCCAGCAGCCCTAGGGGGACAGGGGCAAATCAGCCCCAGCATTTT. Protein sequence: CASSPRGTGANQPQHF.